The 24 T cell receptor beta chains below all came from one sample that was sequenced in a study of shared clonotypes between healthy human individuals. Sequencing used immunoSEQ multiplex PCR; TCRdb keeps in-frame clones, though not all of them. The sample has 2 million to 3 million clones; approximately 93% are singletons. Sequenced input: naive CD4+ T cells from PBMCs. Subset defined: CD45RA+ positively selected. The source is a man aged 18 to 30 in good health. Some clones in this sample may be carry-over from other donors' samples.

This clone was seen only a few times. The genes are TRBV29-1 and TRBJ1-5; no clear D gene. Germline CDR1 reads SQVTM; CDR2 reads ANQGSEA. With 2 bases removed from V and 4 bases from J, the gap between germline ends came to 3 bases. The CDR3 is 11 residues long. The CDR3 sequence is CSVEWNQPQHF. DNA for the CDR3: TGCAGCGTTGAATGGAATCAGCCCCAGCATTTT.

The chain combines TRBV10-2 with TRBJ2-7; TRBD1 aligns across 11 bases. J gave up 2 bases and V 7 bases, and 7 bases lay outside the gene matches. Germline-derived CDR1 and CDR2 are WSHSY and SAAADI. This CDR3 is built from 15 residues. CDR3 sequence (DNA): TGCGCCAGCATCCGTGGACAGGGGGCTGCCTACGAGCAGTACTTC. Protein product: CASIRGQGAAYEQYF.

In this sample, this clone turned up once. The chain couples TRBV5-4 to TRBJ2-1; D call uncertain. The CDR3 totals 12 residues. V was shortened by 2 bases and J by 7 bases, with 7 bases between the two germline ends. Germline V gene lookup returns CDR1 SGHNT and CDR2 YYREEE (reference sequence). The CDR3 region has the DNA TGTGCCAGCAGCTTTAGAATGAATGAGCAGTTCTTC. Translation: CASSFRMNEQFF.

The CDR3 DNA follows: TGTGCCAGTAGCTTTCTGTGGGCTAATGAAAAACTGTTTTTT. This sequence encodes CASSFLWANEKLFF. This sequence joins TRBV19 and TRBJ1-4; D is unresolved. V lost 6 bases to trimming and J lost 3 bases, with 11 bases between them. The CDR3 totals 14 residues. Germline CDR1 LNHDA, CDR2 SQIVND (reference sequence).

This chain's CDR3 is CASRFLRTGFAYEQYF. CDR3 DNA: TGTGCAAGTCGCTTCCTAAGGACAGGGTTTGCCTACGAGCAGTACTTC. The chain combines TRBV12-2 with TRBJ2-5; the table's D call, TRBD1, has no DNA check behind it. Gene TRBJ2-7 matches the end of the DNA better, so the J call may be wrong. TRBV12-2 is shown as a pseudogene. There are 16 residues in the CDR3.

The count of this clone is one. Other nucleotide sequences in the sample specify the same CDR3. The chain links TRBV5-1 to TRBJ2-7; 10 bases fit TRBD1. The CDR3 covers 15 residues. Trimming removed 4 bases from V and 4 bases from J; junction bases left unmatched: 8. CDR1 is SGHRS and CDR2 is YFSETQ in the germline V gene. DNA of the CDR3: TGCGCCAGCAGCCGTCGGGACAGGGGAACGTACGAGCAGTACTTC. Amino acid sequence: CASSRRDRGTYEQYF.

V usage is TRBV28 and J usage is TRBJ1-5; D gene uncertain. The CDR3 length is 13 residues. V dropped 6 bases and J dropped 5 bases, with 11 bases sitting between them. In germline, CDR1 is MDHEN, CDR2 SYDVKM. CDR3 sequence reads: CASSPLEDQPQHF. Here the CDR3 DNA reads TGTGCCAGCAGCCCCCTCGAAGATCAGCCCCAGCATTTT.

This chain connects TRBV5-6 to TRBJ2-1, with 11 bases identical to TRBD2. CDR1 and CDR2 (germline): SGHDT, YYEEEE. This CDR3 spans 15 amino acids. Trimming cost V 7 bases and J 13 bases; bases outside gene matches: 16. CDR3 sequence reads: CASLSSGTSGLPQFF. The CDR3 DNA follows: TGTGCCAGCCTCTCATCCGGGACTAGCGGCCTTCCCCAGTTCTTC.

The chain uses TRBV30 and TRBJ2-5, with 8 bases aligning to TRBD2. CDR1 and CDR2 from the germline V gene are GTSNPN and SVGIG (reference sequence). This CDR3 has 14 amino acids. With 6 bases clipped from V and 4 bases from J, the junction kept 10 bases outside the gene matches. CDR3 amino acids: CACPSGLAGETQYF. The CDR3 nucleotides are TGTGCCTGCCCGAGCGGGCTAGCGGGAGAGACCCAGTACTTC.

The gene calls are TRBV4-1 and TRBJ1-3, with D tentatively TRBD1 (5 bases). CDR1 is MGHRA, CDR2 YSYEKL, per germline. Trimming took 0 bases from V and 4 from J, leaving 19 bases between them. CDR3 length equals 18 residues. In DNA form, the CDR3 reads TGCGCCAGCAGCCAAGACTTCAGTCGTCAGGGAAACGGAAACACCATATATTTT. Its translation is CASSQDFSRQGNGNTIYF.

V is TRBV18 and J is TRBJ2-7, with 10 bases matching TRBD1. J gave up 4 bases and V 4 bases, and 10 bases lay outside the gene matches. The CDR3 sequence is 16 residues long. CDR1 is KGHSH, CDR2 LQKENI, per germline. The DNA of the CDR3 is TGTGCCAGCTCACTCACACAACCGGGACAGGGGTACGAGCAGTACTTC. Translated: CASSLTQPGQGYEQYF.

The V and J genes are TRBV27 and TRBJ2-7; 9 bases map to TRBD1. V trimming: 5 bases; J trimming: 3 bases; junction bases outside the gene matches: 11. The CDR3 has 16 residues. Germline assignment: CDR1 MNHEY and CDR2 SMNVEV (reference sequence). The CDR3: CASSPRQGVLDYEQYF. CDR3 bases: TGTGCCAGCAGTCCCCGACAGGGGGTACTAGACTACGAGCAGTACTTC.

V is TRBV7-3 and J is TRBJ2-3; D is possibly TRBD1 (5 bases). CDR1 and CDR2 (germline): SGHTA, FQGTGA. The CDR3 consists of 14 residues. V shed 5 bases and J shed 0 bases, with 9 bases lying between them. The CDR3 bases are TGTGCCAGCAGCCCTGACAGCAGCACAGATACGCAGTATTTT. It translates to CASSPDSSTDTQYF.

The chain employs TRBV10-3 and TRBJ1-1; D is perhaps TRBD1 (6 bases). Trimming took 7 bases from V and 3 from J, leaving 15 bases between them. The CDR3 loop spans 14 amino acids. Per the germline V gene, CDR1 is ENHRY and CDR2 is SYGVKD. Here the CDR3 DNA reads TGTGCCATCAACCACAGAGGGGGTGACACTGAAGCTTTCTTT. Its translation is CAINHRGGDTEAFF.

The rearrangement uses TRBV6-5 and TRBJ1-6, with 8 bases that match TRBD1. J gave up 2 bases and V 10 bases, and 7 bases lay outside the gene matches. Germline V gives CDR1 MNHEY, CDR2 SVGAGI. The CDR3 contains 15 residues. The CDR3 DNA is TGTGCCACCCTACCACAGGGGGCCTATAATTCACCCCTCCACTTT. Residues: CATLPQGAYNSPLHF.

This clone appeared a single time. V is TRBV5-1 and J is TRBJ2-3; 7 bases match TRBD1. CDR3 length: 15 amino acids. V lost 4 bases, J lost 6 bases, and 11 bases stayed unmatched. Germline values: CDR1 SGHRS, CDR2 YFSETQ. The CDR3: CASSPAAGGTDTQYF. In nucleotides, the CDR3 is TGCGCCAGCAGCCCTGCGGCAGGGGGAACGGATACGCAGTATTTT.

The V gene is TRBV6-1, the J gene TRBJ1-3; D is ambiguous. CDR3 length equals 14 residues. V gave up 3 bases and J gave up 15 bases, with 21 bases separating them. The germline V gene has CDR1 MNHNS and CDR2 SASEGT. CDR3 amino acids: CASSDLRLGSRQYF. DNA of the CDR3: TGTGCCAGCAGTGACCTAAGGCTAGGTTCCCGCCAATATTTT.

The rearrangement links TRBV29-1 to TRBJ2-1, with D possibly TRBD2 on 6 matching bases. The germline CDR1 and CDR2 sequences are SQVTM and ANQGSEA. The CDR3 is made up of 16 amino acids. The V gene lost 6 bases and the J gene lost 0 bases, with 18 bases spanning the gap. The CDR3 region is CSVLSRDSSSYNEQFF. CDR3 in DNA: TGCAGCGTCCTAAGCCGGGACTCCTCCTCCTACAATGAGCAGTTCTTC.

With respect to this clone: In the same sample, other DNA sequences code for this CDR3. The rearrangement links TRBV6-5 to TRBJ1-2; possibly TRBD1 for D (5 bases). The ends were cut back, 2 bases at V and 3 bases at J, with 10 bases in the middle. CDR1 is MNHEY, CDR2 SVGAGI, per germline. The CDR3 sequence is 14 residues long. The CDR3 sequence: CASSYAQGYYGYTF. DNA of the CDR3: TGTGCCAGCAGTTACGCTCAGGGTTACTATGGCTACACCTTC.

The V gene is TRBV7-2, the J gene TRBJ1-2; D call uncertain. Germline V gene lookup returns CDR1 SGHTA and CDR2 FQGNSA. CDR3 size: 11 residues. Trimming took 8 bases from V and 4 from J, leaving 8 bases between them. CDR3 protein: CASARLYGYTF. The CDR3 nucleotides read TGTGCCAGCGCCAGACTCTATGGCTACACCTTC. Variable domain in full (rest from reference TRBV7-2 and TRBJ1-2): GAGVSQSPSNKVTEKGKDVELRCDPISGHTALYWYRQSLGQGLEFLIYFQGNSAPDKSGLPSDRFSAERTGGSVSTLTIQRTQQEDSAVYLCASARLYGYTFGSGTRLTVV.

The gene calls are TRBV10-3 and TRBJ1-1, with D uncertain. Per germline, CDR1 ENHRY and CDR2 SYGVKD. This CDR3 region has 15 residues. V was cut by 8 bases and J by 4 bases, with 20 bases left in between. This chain's CDR3 is CAIGSFASGFTEAFF. In DNA, the CDR3 is TGTGCCATCGGCTCCTTCGCCTCGGGGTTCACTGAAGCTTTCTTT.

The chain carries TRBV29-1 and TRBJ2-5; 7 positions agree with TRBD2. CDR3 length equals 13 residues. After removal of 6 bases from V and 3 bases from J, the junction contained 7 bases not matched to a gene. Germline V CDR1 and CDR2: SQVTM, ANQGSEA. This chain's CDR3 is CSVERLAEETQYF. In DNA, the CDR3 is TGCAGCGTCGAACGCCTAGCGGAAGAGACCCAGTACTTC. The variable domain in full, completed from reference TRBV29-1 and TRBJ2-5, reads SAVISQKPSRDICQRGTSLTIQCQVDSQVTMMFWYRQQPGQSLTLIATANQGSEATYESGFVIDKFPISRPNLTFSTLTVSNMSPEDSSIYLCSVERLAEETQYFGPGTRLLVL.

This sequence joins TRBV4-2 and TRBJ2-1; 9 bases fit TRBD2. This CDR3 has 16 amino acids. The germline CDR1 and CDR2 sequences are LGHNA and YNFKEQ. V gave up 4 bases and J gave up 6 bases; unmatched junction bases: 10. CDR3: CASSRKTSGSLNEQFF. The CDR3 bases are TGTGCCAGCAGCCGCAAAACTAGCGGGTCCCTCAATGAGCAGTTCTTC.

In its sample, this clone was seen once. This sequence joins TRBV6-1 and TRBJ1-2, with unresolved D. CDR1 and CDR2 from the germline V gene are MNHNS and SASEGT. V was pared by 1 base and J by 6 bases, with 9 bases between. CDR3 size: 13 residues. The DNA for the CDR3 is TGTGCCAGCAGTGAAGGCCCCGCGGATGGCTACACCTTC. This codes for CASSEGPADGYTF.